This T cell receptor (beta chain) emerged from a study of shared clonotypes between healthy human individuals. At a deep level, the assay was run. TCRdb's table, derived via immunoSEQ multiplex PCR, lists solely in-frame clones and lacks some. The sample consists of more than 400,000 clones, 95% to 96% of them appearing once. Input material: naive CD4+ T cells sorted from blood. The subset denotes: CD45RA+ positively selected. The source is a woman in her twenties or thirties in good health.

The CDR3 loop reads CASSQQGDRGYEQYF. For the CDR3, the DNA is TGTGCCAGTAGTCAGCAGGGGGACAGGGGTTACGAGCAGTACTTC. The rearrangement joins TRBV19 to TRBJ2-7, with TRBD1 matching over 10 bases. The germline V gene has CDR1 LNHDA and CDR2 SQIVND (reference sequence). The CDR3 is made up of 15 amino acids. V lost 5 bases, J lost 4 bases, and 8 bases stayed unmatched.